The source of this T cell receptor (beta chain) is a study of a mutant IDH1 vaccine in newly diagnosed glioma. Study-wide context: Eight vaccinations went to patients in weeks 1, 3, 5, 7, 11, 15, 19, 23. Vaccines were begun 4-6 weeks after radiotherapy alone, or with temozolomide cycles.

Study observations and caveats: Induction of immune responses by the vaccine occurred in approximately 93% of patients.

This table comes from immunoSEQ multiplex PCR, and its TCRdb copy is limited to in-frame clones, with some not included. Among fewer than 35,000 clones, almost 90% were seen once, and the ten largest hold roughly 20%. To note about this clone: Its antigen is currently unknown.

Germline V gene lookup returns CDR1 MDHEN and CDR2 SYDVKM. Trimming took off 4 bases at V and 8 bases at J, with 11 bases between the two ends. The length of the CDR3 is 12 residues. Indicated time point: week 11, during vaccination. What each vaccine dose contained was 300 ug of mutant IDH1 20-mer peptide, accompanied by topical imiquimod. The V gene is TRBV28, the J gene TRBJ1-2; D remains ambiguous. The source of this sequence is a young man with glioma. Source: PBMCs, taken from a glioma patient whose treatment included an IDH1 peptide vaccine. The DNA for the CDR3 is TGTGCCAGCAGTTCCCGGCGGAGGGGCTACACCTTC. It translates to CASSSRRRGYTF.